This TCR beta chain was sequenced during a study of T cell responses to AZD1222 COVID-19 vaccine. The CDR3 has 15 amino acids. The trim removed 3 bases at V and 9 bases at J, leaving 6 bases unmatched. The germline V gene encodes CDR1 PRHDT and CDR2 FYEKMQ (reference sequence). Profiled with immunoSEQ multiplex PCR; TCRdb holds only in-frame clones, not every one. This sample has 200,000 or so clones, with over 80% found just once. The sequence was collected from an adult in good health. J is TRBJ2-1 and V is TRBV13; 12 bases agree with TRBD1. The sequencing used peripheral blood, collected on day 0 of MenACWY control vaccination. CDR3 bases: TGTGCCAGCAGCTTTCCGGGACAGGGGGCTAGTGAGCAGTTCTTC. Translation: CASSFPGQGASEQFF.